This record covers a single TCR beta chain. The antigen is undetermined. The sample comes from a study of T-cell reconstitution after alpha-beta-depleted transplantation in children. Study observations and caveats: T-cell counts and diversity at one year post-transplant came mainly from newly produced T cells. Alpha-beta T cells present about two months after transplant were reported to originate from several hundred expanded graft clones. Some patients showed high day-60 TCRbeta diversity, which derived from surviving recipient T cells and thymic progenitors.

The CDR3 has 15 residues. The germline V and J ends were trimmed by 6 bases and 2 bases, with 14 bases remaining between them. Unique molecular identifiers were built into the TCRbeta library. TCRdb reprocessed the PCR reads with MiXCR, giving one entry per CDR3 protein. The table records some 310,000 distinct CDR3 sequences, approximately 23% of them present only once. The receptor's source is a male patient between 5 and 17 years old who had a stem cell transplant for acute lymphoblastic leukemia, so the T cells may come from the graft donor. The sample consisted of PBMCs, mostly from graft donor cells, taken 180 days after TCRalphabeta/CD19-depleted stem cell transplant. The chain combines TRBV12-3 or TRBV12-4 with TRBJ1-5; D not certain. CDR3 sequence (DNA): TGTGCCAGCAGCCCCGGTTCCTACGGCAATCAGCCCCAGCATTTT. It is translated as CASSPGSYGNQPQHF.